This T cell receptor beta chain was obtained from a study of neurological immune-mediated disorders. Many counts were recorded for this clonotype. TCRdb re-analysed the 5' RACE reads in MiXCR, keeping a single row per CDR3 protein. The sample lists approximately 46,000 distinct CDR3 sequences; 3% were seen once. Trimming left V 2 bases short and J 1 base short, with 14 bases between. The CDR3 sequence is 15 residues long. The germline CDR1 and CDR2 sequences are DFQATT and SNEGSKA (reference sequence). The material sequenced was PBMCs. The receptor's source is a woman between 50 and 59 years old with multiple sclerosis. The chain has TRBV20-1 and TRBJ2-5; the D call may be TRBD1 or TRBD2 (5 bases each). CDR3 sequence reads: CSARPLQDFQETQYF. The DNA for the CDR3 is TGCAGTGCTAGACCACTACAGGACTTCCAAGAGACCCAGTACTTC.